This TCR beta chain was retrieved from a study of cytomegalovirus exposure and HLA in healthy donors. General study points: Later analysis placed DRB1 highest and HLA-C lowest in TCR association rates, which differed by HLA locus. For most subjects, TCR beta sequences were reported to predict HLA-A and HLA-B alleles with accuracy. Analysis was carried out at a later point, and it linked a missense DCLRE1C variant to TCR beta V- and J-gene trimming.

V lost 5 bases and J lost 0, with 13 bases in between. CDR1 LNHNV and CDR2 YYDKDF come from the germline V gene (reference sequence). The CDR3 covers 15 residues. The PCR was carried out with 60 Vbeta primers and 13 Jbeta primers. Clones were read by immunoSEQ multiplex PCR, and TCRdb kept only the in-frame ones, dropping some. The sample includes 150,000 or so clones, approximately 85% seen only once; the top ten take 7.5% to 10%. Donors were nominally healthy when sampled, though unrecorded immune exposures were likely. Points on this clone: The antigen is not known.

The chain uses TRBV15 and TRBJ2-5; no firm D call. Material for sequencing was PBMCs. This TCR was sampled from a man in his late teens or twenties in good health and CMV-seropositive. Here the CDR3 reads CATSSQTWYQETQYF. CDR3 bases: TGTGCCACCAGCTCCCAGACTTGGTACCAAGAGACCCAGTACTTC.